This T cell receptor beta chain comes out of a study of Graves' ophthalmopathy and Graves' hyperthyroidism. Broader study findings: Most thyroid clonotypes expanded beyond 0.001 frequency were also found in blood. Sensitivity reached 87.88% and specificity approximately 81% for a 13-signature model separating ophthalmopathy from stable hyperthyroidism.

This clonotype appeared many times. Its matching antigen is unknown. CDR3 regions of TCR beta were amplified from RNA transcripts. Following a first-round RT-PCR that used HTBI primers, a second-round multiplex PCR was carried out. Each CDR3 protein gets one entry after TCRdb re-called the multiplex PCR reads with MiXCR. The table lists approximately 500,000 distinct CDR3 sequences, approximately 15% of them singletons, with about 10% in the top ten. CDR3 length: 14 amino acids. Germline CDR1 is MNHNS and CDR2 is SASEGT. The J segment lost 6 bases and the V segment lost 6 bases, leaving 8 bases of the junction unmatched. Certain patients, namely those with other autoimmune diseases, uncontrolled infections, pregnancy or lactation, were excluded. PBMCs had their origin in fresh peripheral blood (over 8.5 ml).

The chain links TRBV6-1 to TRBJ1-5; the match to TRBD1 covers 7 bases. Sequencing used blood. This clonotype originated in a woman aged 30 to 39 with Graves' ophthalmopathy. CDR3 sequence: CASRSQGTIQPQHF. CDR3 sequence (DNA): TGTGCCAGCAGGTCACAGGGGACAATTCAGCCCCAGCATTTT.